The 28 T cell receptor beta chains reported below all come from one sample, sequenced in a study of technical replicates of blood from a few donors. Clones were sequenced by immunoSEQ multiplex PCR, and TCRdb holds only the in-frame ones, with some missing. The sample records about 80,000 clones, approximately 93% being singletons. The sample taken for sequencing was T cells isolated from PBMCs. Receptors originate from a human donor in good health.

The CDR3 bases are TGTGCCAGCAGCCCCGGGGTCCCGGCGGGAGAGACCCAGTACTTC. Its protein is CASSPGVPAGETQYF. V and J are TRBV2 and TRBJ2-5; D might be TRBD2 (5 bases). The CDR3 has 15 residues. V was clipped by 6 bases and J by 4 bases, with 18 bases between them. Germline CDR1 reads SNHLY; CDR2 reads FYNNEI.

In this sample, this clone turned up once. The chain employs TRBV6-5 and TRBJ1-5; D is ambiguous. The CDR3 extends over 13 amino acids. V lost 2 bases and J 6 bases, leaving 8 bases between the germline ends. Per the germline V gene, CDR1 is MNHEY and CDR2 is SVGAGI. The DNA of the CDR3 is TGTGCCAGCAGTTACGGTTGGAGTCAGCCCCAGCATTTT. It yields the protein CASSYGWSQPQHF.

The table lists this clone with a count of one. J is TRBJ2-1 and V is TRBV5-3, with 8 positions matching TRBD2. TRBV5-3 has ORF status, its function being uncertain. There are 15 residues in the CDR3. The trim removed 1 base at V and 8 bases at J, leaving 8 bases unmatched. The CDR3 DNA sequence: TGTGCCAGAAGCTTGACGGCGGGAGGATTCGATGAGCAGTTCTTC. As protein: CARSLTAGGFDEQFF.

The V and J genes are TRBV6-1 and TRBJ2-5; maybe TRBD1 (5 bases). Trimming removed 2 bases from V and 5 bases from J, with 12 bases in between. The CDR3 loop spans 14 amino acids. Germline values: CDR1 MNHNS, CDR2 SASEGT. The CDR3 loop reads CASSELAGLETQYF. The CDR3 DNA follows: TGTGCCAGCAGTGAACTTGCAGGGTTGGAGACCCAGTACTTC.

V and J are TRBV20-1 and TRBJ2-7; 8 bases agree with TRBD2. Germline V gene data show CDR1 as DFQATT and CDR2 as SNEGSKA (reference sequence). The CDR3 has 11 amino acids. V trimming: 6 bases; J trimming: 7 bases; junction bases outside the gene matches: 5. CDR3 DNA sequence: TGCAGTGCCGTCGCGGGGGGTGAGCAGTACTTC. It encodes CSAVAGGEQYF.

The chain recombines TRBV4-1 with TRBJ2-2; no clear D. The germline CDR1 and CDR2 sequences are MGHRA and YSYEKL. The CDR3 is 12 amino acids. Trimming shortened V by 6 bases and J by 7 bases, and 9 bases separated the two germline ends. This CDR3 reads CASSFSSGELFF. CDR3 DNA: TGCGCCAGCAGTTTTTCCAGCGGGGAGCTGTTTTTT.

The sample holds one count of this clone. The chain recombines TRBV6-5 with TRBJ1-2; 7 bases are a match to TRBD1. CDR1 MNHEY and CDR2 SVGAGI come from the germline V gene. This CDR3 spans 14 amino acids. With 4 bases clipped from V and 0 bases from J, the junction kept 2 bases outside the gene matches. The CDR3 is CASSSGQANYGYTF. The CDR3 bases are TGTGCCAGCAGTTCCGGACAGGCTAACTATGGCTACACCTTC.

The CDR3 is CASSEPLQPQHF. DNA of the CDR3: TGTGCCAGCAGTGAACCCCTACAGCCCCAGCATTTT. This sequence joins TRBV6-1 and TRBJ1-5, with unresolved D. V was clipped by 2 bases and J by 7 bases, with 6 bases between them. Germline lookup yields CDR1 MNHNS and CDR2 SASEGT. CDR3 length equals 12 residues.

The rearrangement uses TRBV7-9 and TRBJ2-2; possible D gene TRBD2, 5 bases. The CDR3 is 13 residues long. V lost 6 bases, J lost 7 bases, and 12 bases lay in between. Per the germline V gene, CDR1 is SEHNR and CDR2 is FQNEAQ (reference sequence). CDR3 in DNA: TGTGCCAGCAGTTTTGGACTCGGCGGGGAGCTGTTTTTT. Protein sequence: CASSFGLGGELFF.

CDR3 bases: TGCAGCGCCCTGACAGGAACCTACGAGCAGTACTTC. Its translation: CSALTGTYEQYF. The chain joins TRBV29-1 to TRBJ2-7; D is perhaps TRBD1 (6 bases). Trimming left V 7 bases short and J 2 bases short, with 12 bases between. The length of the CDR3 is 12 residues. Germline loops: CDR1 SQVTM, CDR2 ANQGSEA.

The chain combines TRBV19 with TRBJ2-1; 9 nucleotides agree with TRBD1. Germline CDR1 reads LNHDA; CDR2 reads SQIVND (reference sequence). This CDR3 is 18 amino acids long. The J segment lost 0 bases and the V segment lost 7 bases, leaving 13 bases of the junction unmatched. The CDR3 nucleotides are TGTGCCAGTACAACTTTAACGACAGGGGGGAGCTCCTACAATGAGCAGTTCTTC. Protein product: CASTTLTTGGSSYNEQFF.

This chain connects TRBV11-1 to TRBJ1-1; TRBD1 is a possible D gene (5 bases). This CDR3 region has 15 residues. Trimming left V 4 bases short and J 3 bases short, with 15 bases between. Germline V gives CDR1 SGHAT, CDR2 FQDESV (reference sequence). This CDR3 reads CASSSIREQDTEAFF. Here the CDR3 DNA reads TGTGCCAGCAGCTCGATCAGGGAACAGGACACTGAAGCTTTCTTT.

The chain is built from TRBV6-1 and TRBJ2-7; D possibly corresponds to TRBD2 (6 bases). The CDR3 sequence is 16 residues long. CDR1 and CDR2 from the germline V gene are MNHNS and SASEGT. V shed 3 bases and J shed 5 bases, with 20 bases lying between them. The CDR3 is CASSESQTRGWDEQYF. The CDR3 nucleotides read TGTGCCAGCAGTGAGAGCCAGACTAGGGGTTGGGACGAGCAGTACTTC.

The chain uses TRBV7-9 and TRBJ2-1; 15 bases line up with TRBD2. Per germline, CDR1 SEHNR and CDR2 FQNEAQ (reference sequence). CDR3 length equals 16 residues. V was pared by 7 bases and J by 3 bases, with 4 bases of the junction left unmatched. The CDR3 here is CASTGLAGGYYNEQFF. CDR3 coding DNA: TGTGCCAGCACCGGACTAGCGGGAGGGTACTACAATGAGCAGTTCTTC.

The chain recombines TRBV5-1 with TRBJ2-7; D is undetermined. Germline-derived CDR1 and CDR2 are SGHRS and YFSETQ. The CDR3 totals 13 residues. V shed 0 bases and J shed 6 bases, with 10 bases lying between them. The CDR3 DNA follows: TGCGCCAGCAGCTTGGACAGCATCCGCGAGCAGTACTTC. This gives the protein CASSLDSIREQYF.

This chain joins TRBV30 and TRBJ2-2, with 7 bases lining up with TRBD2. The CDR3 is 14 amino acids. CDR1 is GTSNPN and CDR2 is SVGIG in the germline V gene (reference sequence). CDR3 sequence: CANLGGRVTGELFF. CDR3 bases: TGTGCGAATCTTGGGGGGAGGGTCACCGGGGAGCTGTTTTTT.

CDR3 nucleotides: TGTGCCATCCCGGTGGCGGGGGCAAGAGAGCAGTTCTTC. This sequence encodes CAIPVAGAREQFF. The chain employs TRBV2 and TRBJ2-1, with D possibly TRBD2 on 7 matching bases. V was pared by 10 bases and J by 10 bases, with 20 bases between. CDR1 is SNHLY and CDR2 is FYNNEI in the germline V gene. The CDR3 is 13 amino acids.

V gene TRBV29-1 combines with J gene TRBJ2-7; TRBD2 aligns across 7 bases. The CDR3 loop spans 15 amino acids. V shed 1 base and J 6 bases; nucleotides not matched to a gene: 12. Germline CDR1 SQVTM, CDR2 ANQGSEA. The CDR3 reads CSVEGRREGFGEQYF. Written as DNA, the CDR3 is TGCAGCGTTGAAGGAAGGAGGGAGGGCTTTGGCGAGCAGTACTTC.

The rearrangement uses TRBV6-1 and TRBJ2-7, with 11 nucleotides matching TRBD2. CDR1 and CDR2 from the germline V gene are MNHNS and SASEGT. Trimming took 8 bases from V and 3 from J; bases not matched to a gene: 6. This CDR3 is built from 14 residues. The CDR3 spells CASLRSGRGYEQYF. DNA of the CDR3: TGTGCCAGCTTACGTAGCGGGAGGGGCTACGAGCAGTACTTC.

The chain is built from TRBV18 and TRBJ2-2; D remains ambiguous. Germline V gene lookup returns CDR1 KGHSH and CDR2 LQKENI. The CDR3 extends over 18 amino acids. V shed 0 bases and J shed 1 base, with 15 bases lying between them. This chain's CDR3 is CASSPPQSQTLNTGELFF. In DNA, the CDR3 is TGTGCCAGCTCACCACCGCAGTCCCAGACTTTGAACACCGGGGAGCTGTTTTTT.

V is TRBV9 and J is TRBJ2-1; the match to TRBD2 covers 12 bases. V was pared by 4 bases and J by 9 bases, with 8 bases of the junction left unmatched. The CDR3 has 15 residues. CDR1 and CDR2 (germline): SGDLS, YYNGEE. The CDR3 bases are TGTGCCAGCAGCCGACTAGCGGGAGAGTTTAGTGAGCAGTTCTTC. Its translation is CASSRLAGEFSEQFF.

The genes are TRBV5-1 and TRBJ2-2, with 7 bases fitting TRBD1. V lost 4 bases and J lost 3; bases outside the gene matches: 6. From germline, CDR1 is SGHRS and CDR2 YFSETQ. The CDR3 runs 15 residues. CDR3 residues: CASSVQGFDTGELFF. In nucleotides, the CDR3 is TGCGCCAGCAGCGTACAGGGGTTCGACACCGGGGAGCTGTTTTTT.

CDR3 sequence (DNA): TGCGCCAGCAGCTTTTCAGGGAACGAGCAGTACTTC. Amino acid sequence: CASSFSGNEQYF. This sequence joins TRBV5-1 and TRBJ2-7; D may be TRBD1 (5 bases). The germline CDR1 and CDR2 sequences are SGHRS and YFSETQ. V was trimmed by 2 bases and J by 5 bases, leaving 8 bases between them. The CDR3 loop spans 12 amino acids. The whole variable domain, filled in from reference TRBV5-1 and TRBJ2-7, reads KAGVTQTPRYLIKTRGQQVTLSCSPISGHRSVSWYQQTPGQGLQFLFEYFSETQRNKGNFPGRFSGRQFSNSRSEMNVSTLELGDSALYLCASSFSGNEQYFGPGTRLTVT.

The rearrangement uses TRBV2 and TRBJ1-2; 8 nucleotides line up with TRBD1. Trimming at V came to 7 bases and at J to 5 bases, leaving 9 bases not matched to a gene. CDR1 and CDR2 (germline): SNHLY, FYNNEI. The CDR3 contains 14 residues. The CDR3 here is CASTGDRRNYGYTF. CDR3 nucleotide sequence: TGTGCCAGCACGGGGGACAGGAGAAATTATGGCTACACCTTC.

The gene calls are TRBV19 and TRBJ1-1; 7 nucleotides line up with TRBD1. Germline CDR1 reads LNHDA; CDR2 reads SQIVND (reference sequence). The V gene end was trimmed by 5 bases and the J gene end by 1 base; junction bases not matched to a gene: 13. The CDR3 is 17 residues long. The CDR3 sequence is CASSFDRVEGSNTEAFF. CDR3 DNA: TGTGCCAGTAGTTTCGACAGGGTAGAGGGATCGAACACTGAAGCTTTCTTT.

The J gene is TRBJ2-7, the V gene TRBV7-9, with D maybe TRBD1 (6 bases). Germline CDR1 and CDR2: SEHNR and FQNEAQ (reference sequence). This CDR3 is 15 amino acids long. V was pared by 1 base and J by 3 bases, with 13 bases between. CDR3 DNA: TGTGCCAGCAGCTTAGGACAGGTACTCGGCTACGAGCAGTACTTC. Protein product: CASSLGQVLGYEQYF.

Here the CDR3 reads CASSLNRDEQYF. Here the CDR3 DNA reads TGTGCCAGCAGCTTAAACAGGGACGAGCAGTACTTC. The chain couples TRBV7-6 to TRBJ2-7; weak D call: TRBD1 (6 bases). There are 12 residues in the CDR3. Germline CDR1 and CDR2: SGHVS and FNYEAQ. The V end lost 2 bases, the J end lost 5 bases, and 7 bases lay between the germline ends.

This chain joins TRBV25-1 and TRBJ2-1, with D possibly matching TRBD2 (5 bases). Germline values: CDR1 MGHDK, CDR2 SYGVNS. V gave up 5 bases and J gave up 8 bases, with 16 bases separating them. The CDR3 is made up of 14 amino acids. In DNA form, the CDR3 reads TGTGCCAGCAGTCCCTGGGCGGGCCTAGATGAGCAGTTCTTC. Amino acids: CASSPWAGLDEQFF.